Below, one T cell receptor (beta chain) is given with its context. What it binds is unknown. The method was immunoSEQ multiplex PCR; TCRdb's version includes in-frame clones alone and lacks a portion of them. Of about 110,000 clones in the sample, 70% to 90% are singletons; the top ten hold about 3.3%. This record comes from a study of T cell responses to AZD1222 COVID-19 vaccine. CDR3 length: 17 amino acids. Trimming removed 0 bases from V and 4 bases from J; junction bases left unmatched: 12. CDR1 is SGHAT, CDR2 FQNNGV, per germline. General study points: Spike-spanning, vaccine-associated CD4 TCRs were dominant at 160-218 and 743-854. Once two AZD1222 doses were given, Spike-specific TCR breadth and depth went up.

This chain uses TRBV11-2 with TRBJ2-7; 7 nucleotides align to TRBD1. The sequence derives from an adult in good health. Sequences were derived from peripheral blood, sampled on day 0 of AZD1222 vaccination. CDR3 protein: CASSLDTGDPPSYEQYF. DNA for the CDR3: TGTGCCAGCAGCTTAGATACAGGGGACCCTCCCTCGTACGAGCAGTACTTC.